Below are 27 T cell receptor beta chains sequenced from a single sample in a study of Graves' ophthalmopathy and Graves' hyperthyroidism. From RNA, the CDR3 regions of TCR beta chains were amplified and sequenced. RT-PCR with HTBI primers came first, then second-round multiplex PCR. TCRdb independently ran MiXCR on the multiplex PCR reads; one entry per CDR3 protein. This table has over a million distinct CDR3 sequences, about 35% appearing once. Input material: peripheral blood or thyroid tissue (not recorded which). These receptor sequences come from an adult man with Graves' hyperthyroidism.

This clonotype has only a few counts. This chain joins TRBV7-2 and TRBJ2-7, with TRBD1 matching 7 bases. The germline gives CDR1 SGHTA, CDR2 FQGNSA. V dropped 0 bases and J dropped 3; count of bases not matched to a gene: 2. This CDR3 has 14 amino acids. This chain's CDR3 is CASSLAQGNYEQYF. CDR3 in DNA: TGTGCCAGCAGCTTAGCACAGGGGAACTACGAGCAGTACTTC.

This rearrangement joins TRBV5-4 to TRBJ2-5, with TRBD2 identical over 9 bases. Germline CDR1 SGHNT, CDR2 YYREEE (reference sequence). With 3 bases clipped from V and 2 bases from J, the junction kept 8 bases outside the gene matches. The CDR3 contains 16 residues. The CDR3 protein is CASSWGASGEQETQYF. In DNA form, the CDR3 reads TGTGCCAGCAGCTGGGGAGCTAGCGGGGAGCAAGAGACCCAGTACTTC.

This clonotype was seen once. One end of the junction fails to match germline, which may point to a read error. The chain employs TRBV24-1 and TRBJ1-2; tentative D call: TRBD1 (6 bases). Germline values: CDR1 KGHDR, CDR2 SFDVKD. This CDR3 spans 14 amino acids. CDR3 region: CASSQTGRSYGYTF. The CDR3 DNA reads as TGTGCCAGCAGTCAAACAGGGCGAAGTTATGGCTACACCTTC.

This clonotype was recorded at least ten times. The CDR3 here is CASSMTVDPAYEQYF. Written as DNA, the CDR3 is TGTGCCAGTAGTATGACGGTTGACCCAGCCTACGAGCAGTACTTC. V and J are TRBV19 and TRBJ2-7; D remains ambiguous. Trimming took 3 bases from V and 2 from J, leaving 14 bases between them. Germline CDR1 LNHDA, CDR2 SQIVND (reference sequence). The CDR3 runs to 15 residues.

This clonotype was seen a few times. The chain uses TRBV6-5 and TRBJ1-1, with no clear D. V was trimmed by 5 bases and J by 3 bases, leaving 19 bases between them. The CDR3 covers 16 residues. Germline V lookup: CDR1 MNHEY, CDR2 SVGAGI. CDR3 sequence reads: CASSPRLGGMDTEAFF. CDR3 nucleotides: TGTGCCAGCAGTCCTCGCTTAGGAGGGATGGACACTGAAGCTTTCTTT.

This clonotype was seen at least ten times. The chain combines TRBV5-1 with TRBJ2-5; 9 bases line up with TRBD1. The trim removed 0 bases at V and 5 bases at J, leaving 5 bases unmatched. The CDR3 sequence is 15 residues long. Looked up from germline, CDR1 is SGHRS and CDR2 is YFSETQ. Here the CDR3 reads CASSLGTGEFETQYF. CDR3 bases: TGCGCCAGCAGCTTGGGGACAGGGGAGTTCGAGACCCAGTACTTC.

This clonotype was counted ten times or more. V usage is TRBV2 and J usage is TRBJ1-2; D ambiguous. The germline V gene has CDR1 SNHLY and CDR2 FYNNEI. V was cut by 7 bases and J by 2 bases, with 11 bases left in between. This CDR3 comprises 13 residues. The CDR3 nucleotides are TGTGCCAGCACTACAGAACGGAACTATGGCTACACCTTC. The encoded protein is CASTTERNYGYTF.

The J gene is TRBJ2-5, the V gene TRBV29-1; 13 nucleotides line up with TRBD2. Germline V gives CDR1 SQVTM, CDR2 ANQGSEA. This CDR3 is built from 20 residues. With 5 bases clipped from V and 5 bases from J, the junction kept 23 bases outside the gene matches. The DNA for the CDR3 is TGCAGCGTTCCTGGACAGGGCGCAACTAGCGGGAGGGCCGGCTCGGAGACCCAGTACTTC. Translation: CSVPGQGATSGRAGSETQYF.

CDR3 loop: CAISEGRIAFF. The CDR3, as DNA: TGTGCCATCAGTGAGGGACGGATCGCTTTCTTT. This chain connects TRBV10-3 to TRBJ1-1; D remains unclear. CDR1 is ENHRY, CDR2 SYGVKD, per germline. V lost 2 bases and J lost 11, with 9 bases in between. The length of the CDR3 is 11 residues.

The chain joins TRBV7-2 to TRBJ2-2; possibly TRBD1 or TRBD2 for D (5 bases each). The germline V gene has CDR1 SGHTA and CDR2 FQGNSA. The CDR3 sequence is 15 residues long. V lost 4 bases, J lost 8 bases, and 17 bases lay in between. CDR3: CASSSIRWGSGELFF. DNA for the CDR3: TGTGCCAGCAGCTCAATAAGATGGGGGTCGGGGGAGCTGTTTTTT.

Note on this clonotype: This may be a read error: a much more frequent sequence differs by one nucleotide. J is TRBJ2-7 and V is TRBV7-9, with a possible D match to TRBD2 (6 bases). The germline V gene has CDR1 SEHNR and CDR2 FQNEAQ (reference sequence). The CDR3 contains 15 residues. Trimming shortened V by 6 bases and J by 3 bases, and 18 bases separated the two germline ends. Here the CDR3 reads CASSWRGTGFYEQYF. CDR3 sequence (DNA): TGTGCCAGCAGTTGGAGGGGAACAGGCTTCTACGAGCAGTACTTC. Full variable domain (outside the CDR3, taken from reference TRBV7-9 and TRBJ2-7): DTGVSQNPRHKITKRGQNVTFRCDPISEHNRLYWYRQTLGQGPEFLTYFQNEAQLEKSRLLSDRFSAERPKGSFSTLEIQRTEQGDSAMYLCASSWRGTGFYEQYFGPGTRLTVT.

The chain links TRBV2 to TRBJ1-1; 8 nucleotides line up with TRBD1. The germline CDR1 and CDR2 sequences are SNHLY and FYNNEI. CDR3 length equals 15 residues. V shed 5 bases and J 4 bases; nucleotides not matched to a gene: 9. The CDR3 spells CASSPRTGRSTEAFF. DNA of the CDR3: TGTGCCAGCAGTCCTCGGACAGGGCGTAGCACTGAAGCTTTCTTT. The full variable domain, rest sourced from reference TRBV2 and TRBJ1-1, is EPEVTQTPSHQVTQMGQEVILRCVPISNHLYFYWYRQILGQKVEFLVSFYNNEISEKSEIFDDQFSVERPDGSNFTLKIRSTKLEDSAMYFCASSPRTGRSTEAFFGQGTRLTVV.

This clonotype was counted between two and nine times. This chain uses TRBV2 with TRBJ1-4, with D perhaps matching TRBD1 (6 bases). V lost 5 bases to trimming and J lost 7 bases, with 17 bases between them. The CDR3 has 15 amino acids. Germline V gene data show CDR1 as SNHLY and CDR2 as FYNNEI. CDR3 sequence: CASSLRTAGGEKLFF. The CDR3, as DNA: TGTGCCAGCAGTTTAAGGACAGCCGGGGGTGAAAAACTGTTTTTT.

About this clonotype itself: A clone one base away is much larger, so this may be a read error. J is TRBJ2-5 and V is TRBV5-6, with D perhaps matching TRBD1 (5 bases). The CDR3 loop spans 12 amino acids. Trimming took off 1 base at V and 13 bases at J, with 14 bases between the two ends. Germline-derived CDR1 and CDR2 are SGHDT and YYEEEE. Written as DNA, the CDR3 is TGTGCCAGCAGCTTGCAGGGTTCGGTTGTGTACTTC. Residues: CASSLQGSVVYF. The variable domain in full, with the rest retrieved from reference TRBV5-6 and TRBJ2-5, is DAGVTQSPTHLIKTRGQQVTLRCSPKSGHDTVSWYQQALGQGPQFIFQYYEEEERQRGNFPDRFSGHQFPNYSSELNVNALLLGDSALYLCASSLQGSVVYFGPGTRLLVL.

This clonotype was detected ten times or more. J is TRBJ1-4 and V is TRBV9; 8 bases match TRBD1. Germline V gene lookup returns CDR1 SGDLS and CDR2 YYNGEE. The length of the CDR3 is 15 residues. With V trimmed by 2 bases and J by 8 bases, 8 bases remained unmatched. CDR3 DNA: TGTGCCAGCAGCGTCCGGACAGGGTCTTACGAAAAACTGTTTTTT. Its translation: CASSVRTGSYEKLFF.

The J gene is TRBJ2-2, the V gene TRBV25-1, with TRBD1 matching 7 bases. The CDR3 loop spans 17 amino acids. V trimming: 8 bases; J trimming: 4 bases; junction bases outside the gene matches: 16. From germline, CDR1 is MGHDK and CDR2 SYGVNS. The CDR3 is CASLGWVTGSSTGELFF. As DNA, the CDR3 is TGTGCCAGCCTCGGGTGGGTGACAGGGTCGAGCACCGGGGAGCTGTTTTTT.

Regarding this clonotype: Possible read error: a much larger clone is one base away. V and J are TRBV15 and TRBJ1-5; TRBD1 agrees at 7 bases. The CDR3 is 14 residues long. V gave up 10 bases and J gave up 5 bases; unmatched junction bases: 11. From germline, CDR1 is LNHNV and CDR2 YYDKDF (reference sequence). CDR3 sequence reads: CASSDDRAHQPQHF. CDR3 DNA sequence: TGTGCCAGCAGTGACGACAGGGCTCATCAGCCCCAGCATTTT.

The chain recombines TRBV7-9 with TRBJ1-6; 8 nucleotides align to TRBD1. In germline, CDR1 is SEHNR, CDR2 FQNEAQ (reference sequence). With 3 bases clipped from V and 7 bases from J, the junction kept 8 bases outside the gene matches. This CDR3 is 16 amino acids long. CDR3 protein: CASSFRTGTANSPLHF. The CDR3, as DNA: TGTGCCAGCAGCTTCAGGACAGGGACAGCGAATTCACCCCTCCACTTT.

To note about this clonotype: An end of the junction differs from the germline gene, which may be a read error. The chain combines TRBV5-1 with TRBJ1-1, with D possibly matching TRBD1 (6 bases). The CDR3 is 14 residues long. Germline CDR1 reads SGHRS; CDR2 reads YFSETQ. The CDR3, as DNA: TGCGCCAGCAGCCCGGACAGACTGAACACTGAAGTTTTCTTT. Amino acid sequence: CASSPDRLNTEVFF.

This sequence joins TRBV27 and TRBJ2-7, with D possibly matching TRBD2 (5 bases). In germline, CDR1 is MNHEY, CDR2 SMNVEV (reference sequence). This CDR3 contains 14 residues. Trimming removed 3 bases from V and 2 bases from J, with 11 bases in between. The CDR3 spells CASSFTSLAYEQYF. The CDR3, as DNA: TGTGCCAGCAGTTTTACTAGTCTAGCCTACGAGCAGTACTTC.

This clonotype was counted at least ten times. V and J are TRBV2 and TRBJ2-7; D remains unclear. Trimming left V 6 bases short and J 5 bases short, with 11 bases between. CDR1 is SNHLY and CDR2 is FYNNEI in the germline V gene. The CDR3 runs 12 residues. CDR3 nucleotide sequence: TGTGCCAGCAGCCTCCTTACCCACGAGCAGTACTTC. Its translation: CASSLLTHEQYF.

There are a few counts of this clonotype. The V call is TRBV5-1, the J call TRBJ2-5; 11 bases match TRBD2. The CDR3 has 16 residues. V was clipped by 4 bases and J by 4 bases; unmatched bases: 9. Per germline, CDR1 SGHRS and CDR2 YFSETQ. The CDR3 region is CASSVPTSGEGETQYF. CDR3 coding DNA: TGCGCCAGCAGCGTACCGACTAGCGGGGAGGGAGAGACCCAGTACTTC.

This clonotype was seen repeatedly, ten times or more. This sequence joins TRBV20-1 and TRBJ1-1; D is unresolved. The CDR3 is 10 amino acids. The germline CDR1 and CDR2 sequences are DFQATT and SNEGSKA (reference sequence). V lost 4 bases to trimming and J lost 10 bases, with 10 bases between them. CDR3 sequence reads: CSANRPSAFF. The CDR3, as DNA: TGCAGTGCTAATCGCCCATCAGCTTTCTTT.

This clonotype was observed many times. The CDR3 reads CASTDLLAGGLYEQYF. The DNA of the CDR3 is TGTGCCAGCACGGACCTACTAGCGGGAGGGCTCTACGAGCAGTACTTC. The chain combines TRBV2 with TRBJ2-7, with TRBD2 matching 13 bases. The CDR3 contains 16 residues. Germline CDR1 and CDR2: SNHLY and FYNNEI. The J segment lost 3 bases and the V segment lost 7 bases, leaving 9 bases of the junction unmatched.

This clonotype has at least ten counts. This chain connects TRBV20-1 to TRBJ2-7, with a tentative D call TRBD1 (5 bases). Germline assignment: CDR1 DFQATT and CDR2 SNEGSKA (reference sequence). CDR3 length equals 12 residues. Trimming took 4 bases from V and 7 from J, leaving 14 bases between them. CDR3 in DNA: TGCAGTGCTACTGATCAGGGTTGGGAGCAGTACTTC. This sequence encodes CSATDQGWEQYF.

The CDR3 nucleotides are TGTGCCAGCAGCTTAGGCGTGTTGGGCGAGCAGTACTTC. Translated: CASSLGVLGEQYF. This chain links TRBV7-9 with TRBJ2-7; D not resolved. Trimming left V 1 base short and J 6 bases short, with 10 bases between. CDR3 length: 13 amino acids. CDR1 and CDR2 from the germline V gene are SEHNR and FQNEAQ (reference sequence). The complete variable domain, with remaining parts taken from reference TRBV7-9 and TRBJ2-7, reads DTGVSQNPRHKITKRGQNVTFRCDPISEHNRLYWYRQTLGQGPEFLTYFQNEAQLEKSRLLSDRFSAERPKGSFSTLEIQRTEQGDSAMYLCASSLGVLGEQYFGPGTRLTVT.

This clonotype occurred many times. This rearrangement joins TRBV7-9 to TRBJ1-2, with D unclear. With 3 bases removed from V and 3 bases from J, the gap between germline ends came to 14 bases. Looked up from germline, CDR1 is SEHNR and CDR2 is FQNEAQ (reference sequence). There are 15 residues in the CDR3. The DNA for the CDR3 is TGTGCCAGCAGCTTGCGGTCGAGTTCGGACTATGGCTACACCTTC. This encodes CASSLRSSSDYGYTF.